This T cell receptor beta chain was documented in a study of PD-1 blockade in classical Hodgkin lymphoma. Patients all relapsed after autologous stem cell transplantation, and there was variation in brentuximab vedotin exposure. The CDR3 is 16 residues long. The germline gives CDR1 LGHNA, CDR2 YNFKEQ. Trimming took 1 base from V and 1 from J, leaving 13 bases between them. TCRdb keeps only in-frame clones here, not all; method: immunoSEQ multiplex PCR. The table records around 28,000 clones, approximately 82% of them present only once. Sample: peripheral blood mononuclear cells (PBMCs), taken before the second cycle of nivolumab. This chain joins TRBV4-2 and TRBJ1-2; D not certain. The sequence was obtained from a human donor with classical Hodgkin lymphoma. This CDR3 is CASSQVWTDNNYGYTF. Written as DNA, the CDR3 is TGTGCCAGCAGCCAAGTATGGACGGATAATAACTATGGCTACACCTTC.